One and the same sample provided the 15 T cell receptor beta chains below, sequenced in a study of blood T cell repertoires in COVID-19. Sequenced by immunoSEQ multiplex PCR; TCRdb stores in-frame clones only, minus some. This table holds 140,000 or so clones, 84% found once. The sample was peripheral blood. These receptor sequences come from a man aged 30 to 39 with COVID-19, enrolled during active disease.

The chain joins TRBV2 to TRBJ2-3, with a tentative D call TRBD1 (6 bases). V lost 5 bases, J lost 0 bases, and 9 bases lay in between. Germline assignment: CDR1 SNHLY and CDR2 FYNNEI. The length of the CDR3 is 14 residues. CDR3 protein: CASSRDTSTDTQYF. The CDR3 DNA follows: TGTGCCAGCAGTAGGGACACTAGCACAGATACGCAGTATTTT.

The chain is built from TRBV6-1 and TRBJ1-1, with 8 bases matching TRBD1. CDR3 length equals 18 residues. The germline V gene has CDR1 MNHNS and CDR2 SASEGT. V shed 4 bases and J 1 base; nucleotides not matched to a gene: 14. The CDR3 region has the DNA TGTGCCAGCAGTGTGTCATCCGGGACAGGTCTTAAGAACACTGAAGCTTTCTTT. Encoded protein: CASSVSSGTGLKNTEAFF.

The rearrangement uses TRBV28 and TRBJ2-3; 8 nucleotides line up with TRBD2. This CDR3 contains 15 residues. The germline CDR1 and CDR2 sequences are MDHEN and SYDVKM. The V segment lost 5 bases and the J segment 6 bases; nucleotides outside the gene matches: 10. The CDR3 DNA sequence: TGTGCCAGCAGTCCTCCGGGAGGGCGGGTGGATACGCAGTATTTT. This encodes CASSPPGGRVDTQYF.

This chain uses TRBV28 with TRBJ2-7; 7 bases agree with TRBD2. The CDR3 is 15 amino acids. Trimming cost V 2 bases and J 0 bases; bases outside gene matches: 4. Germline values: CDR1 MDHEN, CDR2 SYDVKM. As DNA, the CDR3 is TGTGCCAGCAGTTTAGGGTGGGAGGGCTCCTACGAGCAGTACTTC. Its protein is CASSLGWEGSYEQYF.

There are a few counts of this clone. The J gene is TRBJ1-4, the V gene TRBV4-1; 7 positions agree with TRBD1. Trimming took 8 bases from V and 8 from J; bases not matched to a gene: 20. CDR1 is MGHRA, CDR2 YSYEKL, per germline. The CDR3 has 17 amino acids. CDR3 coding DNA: TGCGCCAGCCTACCCATCCTCGGAGGACAGGAGAAGGAAAAACTGTTTTTT. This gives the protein CASLPILGGQEKEKLFF.

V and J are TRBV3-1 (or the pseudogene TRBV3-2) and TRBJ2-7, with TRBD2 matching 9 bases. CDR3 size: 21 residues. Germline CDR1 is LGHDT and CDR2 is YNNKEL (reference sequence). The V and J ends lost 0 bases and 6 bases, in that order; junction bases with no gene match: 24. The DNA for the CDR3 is TGTGCCAGCAGCCAAGACTGTGTGACGGACTTTAGCGGGAGCGCCCTGTGCGAGCAGTACTTC. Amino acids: CASSQDCVTDFSGSALCEQYF.

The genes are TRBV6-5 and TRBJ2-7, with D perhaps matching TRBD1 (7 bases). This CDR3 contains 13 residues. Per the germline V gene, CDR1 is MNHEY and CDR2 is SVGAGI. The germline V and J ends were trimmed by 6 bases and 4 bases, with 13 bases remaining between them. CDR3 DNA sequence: TGTGCCAGCAGCCTGGAGGGACAGTACGAGCAGTACTTC. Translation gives CASSLEGQYEQYF.

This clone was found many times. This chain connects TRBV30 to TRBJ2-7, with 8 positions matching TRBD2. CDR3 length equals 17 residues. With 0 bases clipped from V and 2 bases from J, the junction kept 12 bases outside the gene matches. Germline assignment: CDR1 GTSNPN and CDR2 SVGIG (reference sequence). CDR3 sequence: CAWSVPPRLARTYEQYF. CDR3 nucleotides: TGTGCCTGGAGTGTACCTCCCAGACTAGCGCGTACCTACGAGCAGTACTTC. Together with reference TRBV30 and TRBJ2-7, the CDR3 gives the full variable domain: SQTIHQWPATLVQPVGSPLSLECTVEGTSNPNLYWYRQAAGRGLQLLFYSVGIGQISSEVPQNLSASRPQDRQFILSSKKLLLSDSGFYLCAWSVPPRLARTYEQYFGPGTRLTVT.

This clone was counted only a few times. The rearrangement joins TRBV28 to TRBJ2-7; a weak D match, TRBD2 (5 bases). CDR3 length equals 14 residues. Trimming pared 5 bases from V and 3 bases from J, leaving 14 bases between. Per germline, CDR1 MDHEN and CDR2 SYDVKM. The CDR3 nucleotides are TGTGCCAGCAGTCCCCGGGGTGAGGGCTACGAGCAGTACTTC. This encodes CASSPRGEGYEQYF.

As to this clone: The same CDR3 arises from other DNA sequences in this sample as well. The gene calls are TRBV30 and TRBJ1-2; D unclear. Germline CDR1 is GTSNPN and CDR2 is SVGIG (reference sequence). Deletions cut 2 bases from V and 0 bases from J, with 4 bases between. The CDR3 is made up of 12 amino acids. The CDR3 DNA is TGTGCCTGGAGTCCATCTAACTATGGCTACACCTTC. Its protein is CAWSPSNYGYTF.

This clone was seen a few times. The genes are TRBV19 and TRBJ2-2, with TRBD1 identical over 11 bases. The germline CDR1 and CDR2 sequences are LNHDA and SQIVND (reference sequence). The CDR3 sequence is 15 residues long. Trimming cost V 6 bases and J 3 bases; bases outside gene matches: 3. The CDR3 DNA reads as TGTGCCAGTAGAGGGACAGGGGGTGACACCGGGGAGCTGTTTTTT. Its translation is CASRGTGGDTGELFF.

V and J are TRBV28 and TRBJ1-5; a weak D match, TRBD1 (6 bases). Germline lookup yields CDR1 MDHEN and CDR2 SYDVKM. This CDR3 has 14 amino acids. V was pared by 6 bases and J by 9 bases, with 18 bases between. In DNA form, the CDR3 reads TGTGCCAGCAGCAGGACAGCCGGGGAGAGGCCCCAGCATTTT. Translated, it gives CASSRTAGERPQHF.

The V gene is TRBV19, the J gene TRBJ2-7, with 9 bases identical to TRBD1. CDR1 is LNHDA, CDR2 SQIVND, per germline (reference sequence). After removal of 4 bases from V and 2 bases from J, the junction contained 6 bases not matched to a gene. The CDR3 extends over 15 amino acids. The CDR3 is CASSRSTGGAYEQYF. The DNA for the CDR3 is TGTGCCAGTAGTAGATCTACAGGGGGCGCCTACGAGCAGTACTTC.

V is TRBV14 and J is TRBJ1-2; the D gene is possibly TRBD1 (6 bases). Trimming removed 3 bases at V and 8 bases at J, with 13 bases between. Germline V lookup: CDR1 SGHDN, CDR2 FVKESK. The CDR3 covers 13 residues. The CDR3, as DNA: TGTGCCAGCAGCCAGCCAGGGGTGGGCGGCTACACCTTC. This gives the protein CASSQPGVGGYTF.

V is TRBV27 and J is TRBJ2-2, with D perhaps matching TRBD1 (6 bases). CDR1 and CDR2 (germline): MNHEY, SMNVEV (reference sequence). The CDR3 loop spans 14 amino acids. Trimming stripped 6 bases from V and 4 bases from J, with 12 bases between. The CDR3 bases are TGTGCCAGCAGATACAGGACAGTCACCGGGGAGCTGTTTTTT. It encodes CASRYRTVTGELFF.